The 9 T cell receptor beta chains below were found in one sample sequenced in a study of shared clonotypes between healthy human individuals. Repertoires were generated with immunoSEQ multiplex PCR, while TCRdb's copy carries only in-frame clones and drops some. The repertoire holds 2,100,000 or so clones, 95% seen once, with about 0.13% in the top ten. The sample taken for sequencing was naive CD4+ T cells sorted from blood. Stated subset: CD45RA+ positively selected. All receptors derive from a man between 18 and 35 years old in good health.

The genes are TRBV11-2 and TRBJ1-1; the D is unclear. The V end lost 3 bases, the J end lost 0 bases, and 8 bases lay between the germline ends. Germline V gene data show CDR1 as SGHAT and CDR2 as FQNNGV. This CDR3 has 14 amino acids. DNA of the CDR3: TGTGCCAGCAGCTTCAGTTCCATGAACACTGAAGCTTTCTTT. It codes for CASSFSSMNTEAFF.

Here the CDR3 DNA reads TGTGCCATCAGTGGGGGCATTTTAAGGGACAATGAGCAGTTCTTC. Translation: CAISGGILRDNEQFF. The rearrangement uses TRBV10-3 and TRBJ2-1, with D possibly being TRBD1 (5 bases). Per the germline V gene, CDR1 is ENHRY and CDR2 is SYGVKD. The CDR3 has 15 amino acids. The germline V and J ends were trimmed by 4 bases and 5 bases, with 15 bases remaining between them.

This clone was counted only a few times. This chain joins TRBV29-1 and TRBJ1-5, with D unclear. V was pared by 3 bases and J by 5 bases, with 14 bases between. The CDR3 length is 14 residues. Germline V lookup: CDR1 SQVTM, CDR2 ANQGSEA. Here the CDR3 reads CSVDGEHWHQPQHF. CDR3 bases: TGCAGCGTTGATGGGGAGCATTGGCATCAGCCCCAGCATTTT. The full variable domain, rest sourced from reference TRBV29-1 and TRBJ1-5, is SAVISQKPSRDICQRGTSLTIQCQVDSQVTMMFWYRQQPGQSLTLIATANQGSEATYESGFVIDKFPISRPNLTFSTLTVSNMSPEDSSIYLCSVDGEHWHQPQHFGDGTRLSIL.

CDR3 bases: TGTGCCAGCAGTTACTCGGGCGGGAGAGTTAGCGGGGAGCTGTTTTTT. This encodes CASSYSGGRVSGELFF. The chain uses TRBV6-6 and TRBJ2-2; the match to TRBD2 covers 7 bases. This CDR3 is built from 16 residues. V was pared by 0 bases and J by 7 bases, with 8 bases of the junction left unmatched. Germline CDR1 reads MNHNY; CDR2 reads SVGAGI (reference sequence).

Turning to this clone: Other DNA variants within this sample encode the same CDR3. In DNA form, the CDR3 reads TGCGCCAGCAGCTTGGCCGGCCTTAATGAAAAACTGTTTTTT. Translation gives CASSLAGLNEKLFF. The chain has TRBV5-1 and TRBJ1-4; no clear D. V shed 0 bases and J shed 4 bases, with 7 bases lying between them. Germline loops: CDR1 SGHRS, CDR2 YFSETQ. The CDR3 is 14 residues long.

The gene calls are TRBV9 and TRBJ2-1; 10 bases agree with TRBD2. The germline CDR1 and CDR2 sequences are SGDLS and YYNGEE. The CDR3 has 15 residues. Trimming at V came to 3 bases and at J to 8 bases, leaving 8 bases not matched to a gene. Written as DNA, the CDR3 is TGTGCCAGCAGCGAGTCTAGCGGGAGTTTGGATGAGCAGTTCTTC. It is translated as CASSESSGSLDEQFF.

The genes are TRBV4-2 and TRBJ1-5; no clear D. The germline gives CDR1 LGHNA, CDR2 YNFKEQ. This CDR3 region has 14 residues. The V gene lost 0 bases and the J gene lost 0 bases, with 3 bases spanning the gap. The CDR3 nucleotides are TGTGCCAGCAGCCAAGATTATAGCAATCAGCCCCAGCATTTT. This encodes CASSQDYSNQPQHF.

On this clone: This specimen includes other DNA sequences encoding the same CDR3. The chain recombines TRBV6-5 with TRBJ1-2, with 9 bases matching TRBD1. J lost 0 bases, V lost 6 bases, and 5 bases had no gene match. This CDR3 has 15 amino acids. Germline V CDR1 and CDR2: MNHEY, SVGAGI. CDR3 in amino acids: CASRRDREANYGYTF. The CDR3 DNA reads TGTGCCAGCAGACGGGACAGGGAAGCTAACTATGGCTACACCTTC.

This clone was seen only once. This chain connects TRBV28 to TRBJ2-7; D is tentatively TRBD1 or TRBD2 (5 bases each). There are 14 residues in the CDR3. V lost 5 bases to trimming and J lost 3 bases, with 14 bases between them. Germline CDR1 MDHEN, CDR2 SYDVKM. CDR3 sequence: CASSPEGSYYEQYF. In DNA, the CDR3 is TGTGCCAGCAGTCCCGAGGGGTCCTACTACGAGCAGTACTTC.